This is a list of T cell receptor beta chains from one sample in a study of blood T cells in healthy people across ages. TCRdb analysed the 5' RACE reads with MiXCR anew, one entry per CDR3 protein. The table has about 670,000 distinct CDR3 sequences, 35% to 50% seen once. Sequencing was performed on blood. All receptors come from a man older than 75 in good health. The CDR3 runs from the conserved cysteine through the conserved F or W. Fields, in order: V gene, D gene, J gene, clone size, CDR3 protein, CDR3 DNA. The D gene is left open where the match is weak. Where a row states a size, it is once, few, many or the class of an expanded clone; other rows omit it.

>TRBV28|TRBD1|TRBJ2-4|few
CASSNRDRGKNIQYF
TGTGCCAGCAGTAACCGGGACAGGGGGAAAAACATTCAGTACTTC
>TRBV6-4|TRBD2|TRBJ2-1|.
CASSDSTAGRGNEQFF
TGTGCCAGCAGTGACTCTACAGCGGGGAGGGGAAATGAGCAGTTCTTC
>TRBV6-2/TRBV6-3|.|TRBJ2-7|.
CASSARTAGSYEQYF
TGTGCCAGCAGTGCCAGGACAGCGGGATCCTACGAGCAGTACTTC
>TRBV4-2|.|TRBJ2-6|.
CASSISGANVLTF
TGTGCCAGCAGCATCTCTGGGGCCAACGTCCTGACTTTC
>TRBV6-1|.|TRBJ2-3|.
CASSEAQMTAITDTQYF
TGTGCCAGCAGTGAAGCGCAGATGACGGCAATCACAGATACGCAGTATTTT
>TRBV7-2|.|TRBJ2-7|.
CASSLYQGLEETQCF
TGTGCCAGCAGCTTATACCAGGGTTTGGAGGAGACCCAGTGCTTC
>TRBV28|TRBD1|TRBJ2-5|.
CASSAGQGFRETQYF
TGTGCCAGCAGTGCCGGACAGGGTTTCAGAGAGACCCAGTACTTC
>TRBV20-1|TRBD1|TRBJ2-5|many
CSATDRTETQYF
TGCAGTGCCACGGACAGGACAGAGACCCAGTACTTC
>TRBV9|.|TRBJ2-2|.
CASSELATWDTGELFF
TGTGCCAGCAGCGAACTAGCAACCTGGGACACCGGGGAGCTGTTTTTT
>TRBV6-5|.|TRBJ2-7|.
CASSLERKSSYEQYF
TGTGCCAGCAGTCTCGAGCGGAAATCCTCCTACGAGCAGTACTTC
>TRBV3-1|.|TRBJ2-7|few
CASSRRTGAREQYF
TGTGCCAGCAGCCGACGGACGGGCGCTCGAGAGCAGTACTTC
>TRBV7-2|.|TRBJ1-2|.
CASSLSGEQGYGYTF
TGTGCCAGCAGCTTATCCGGAGAGCAGGGCTATGGCTACACCTTC
>TRBV12-3/TRBV12-4|.|TRBJ2-1|.
CASIRGRGNEQFF
TGTGCCAGCATCAGAGGACGAGGAAATGAGCAGTTCTTC
>TRBV6-2/TRBV6-3|.|TRBJ2-7|.
CASSPLERGNEQYF
TGTGCCAGCAGCCCACTGGAAAGGGGCAACGAGCAGTACTTC
>TRBV6-1|.|TRBJ1-4|.
CASTDLRGGKEKLFF
TGTGCCAGCACTGACTTAAGGGGGGGGAAGGAAAAACTGTTTTTT
>TRBV7-8|.|TRBJ2-5|many
CASSLAGRPTQYF
TGTGCCAGCAGCTTAGCGGGGCGCCCGACCCAGTACTTC
>TRBV7-2|.|TRBJ2-5|.
CASSWRYGTKQETQYF
TGTGCCAGCAGCTGGAGATACGGGACCAAGCAAGAGACCCAGTACTTC
>TRBV6-5|TRBD2|TRBJ2-1|few
CASSYGGLAGGPSSYNEQFF
TGTGCCAGCAGTTACGGCGGACTAGCGGGGGGCCCGAGCTCCTACAATGAGCAGTTCTTC
>TRBV7-2|.|TRBJ1-6|.
CASSLSTISNSPLHF
TGTGCCAGCAGCTTAAGTACGATAAGCAATTCACCCCTCCACTTT
>TRBV20-1|.|TRBJ1-1|many
CSAYLNTEAFF
TGCAGTGCCTACTTGAACACTGAAGCTTTCTTT
>TRBV11-2|TRBD2|TRBJ2-3|.
CASSRLAGGATSTDTQYF
TGTGCCAGCAGCAGACTAGCGGGAGGCGCTACTAGCACAGATACGCAGTATTTT
>TRBV27|TRBD2|TRBJ2-1|few
CASSLELAGAPYNEQFF
TGTGCCAGCAGTTTAGAACTAGCGGGAGCCCCCTACAATGAGCAGTTCTTC
>TRBV20-1|.|TRBJ2-6|.
CSARAPDGANVLTF
TGCAGTGCCAGGGCCCCCGATGGGGCCAACGTCCTGACTTTC
>TRBV7-9|.|TRBJ1-2|.
CASRRANNYGYTF
TGTGCCAGCCGACGGGCCAATAACTATGGCTACACCTTC
>TRBV7-9|.|TRBJ2-7|many
CASSLAGASSYEQYF
TGTGCCAGCAGCTTGGCAGGGGCAAGCTCCTACGAGCAGTACTTC
>TRBV7-2|TRBD1|TRBJ2-7|.
CASSWGTAASYEQYF
TGTGCCAGCAGCTGGGGGACAGCCGCTTCCTACGAGCAGTACTTC